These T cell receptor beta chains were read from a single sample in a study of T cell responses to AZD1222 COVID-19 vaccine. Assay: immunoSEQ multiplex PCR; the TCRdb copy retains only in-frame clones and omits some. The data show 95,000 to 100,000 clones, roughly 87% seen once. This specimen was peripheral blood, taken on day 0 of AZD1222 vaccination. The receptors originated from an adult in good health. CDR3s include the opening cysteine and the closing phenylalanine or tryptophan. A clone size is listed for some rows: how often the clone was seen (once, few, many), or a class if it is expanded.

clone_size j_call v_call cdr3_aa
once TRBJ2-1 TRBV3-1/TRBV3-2 CASRQASDPSSYNEQFF
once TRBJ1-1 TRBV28 CASSFQGATTEAFF
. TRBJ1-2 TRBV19 CASKGTNYGYTF
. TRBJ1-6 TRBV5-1 CASSLEQGRSPLHF
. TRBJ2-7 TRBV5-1 CASSLEPGTSSYEQYF
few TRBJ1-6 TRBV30 CAWSVPLGTASPLHF
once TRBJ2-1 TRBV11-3 CASSYGTEQFF
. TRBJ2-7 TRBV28 CASIGTSGRVTGEQYF
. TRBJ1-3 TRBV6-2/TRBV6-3 CASSYPHRGEAGNTIYF
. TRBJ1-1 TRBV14 CASSRRGGNTEAFF
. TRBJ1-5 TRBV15 CATSRDRGSNQPQHF
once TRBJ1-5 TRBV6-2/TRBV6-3 CASSFNILVRAGYSNQPQHF
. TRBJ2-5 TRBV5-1 CASSINPGEWETQYF
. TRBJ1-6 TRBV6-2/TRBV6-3 CASTPGGYNSPLHF
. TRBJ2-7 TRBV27 CASSLIGREQYF
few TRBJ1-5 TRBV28 CASKKGGANQPQHF
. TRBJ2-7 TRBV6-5 CASSKGLAGYEQYF
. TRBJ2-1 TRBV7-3 CASSLAGGPNEQFF
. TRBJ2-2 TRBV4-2 CASSQDGQGGGELFF
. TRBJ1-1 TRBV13 CASSSRDWNTEAFF
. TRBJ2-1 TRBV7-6 CASSLGGGTSFYEQFF
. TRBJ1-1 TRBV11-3 CARSRHGEAFF
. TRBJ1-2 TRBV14 CASSPGALPAYGYTF
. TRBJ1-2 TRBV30 CAWSDPIVGGYGYTF
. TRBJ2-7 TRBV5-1 CASSLGTGEKQYF
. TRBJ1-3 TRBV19 CASSMIGEGNTIYF
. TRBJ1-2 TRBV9 CASSTYRWGYTF
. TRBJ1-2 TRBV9 CASSPGTDYGYTF
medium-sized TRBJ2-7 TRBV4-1 CASSQAPQTSRLTYEQYF
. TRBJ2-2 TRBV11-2 CASSFPRTGGRVSELFF
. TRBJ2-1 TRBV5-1 CASSLAGQEYNEQFF
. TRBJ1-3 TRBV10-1 CARFAPGQGVGGGTIYF
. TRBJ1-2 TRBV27 CASSLDRGRVNGYTF
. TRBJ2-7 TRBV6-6 CASSGDRGIYEQYF
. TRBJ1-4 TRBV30 CAWSVAPGSEKLFF
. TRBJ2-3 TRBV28 CASSWDSSDTQYF